This T cell receptor beta chain was sequenced in a study of blood T cell repertoires in COVID-19. As for the study in general: Samples came from the United States, Italy and Spain, spanning acute and convalescent COVID-19. PBMCs, B-cell-depleted T cells, or T cells were the source of the cDNA or gDNA that made up the material.

In the authors' workflow: Reference gene primer amplification yielded estimated nucleated cell counts. TCRdb keeps only in-frame clones here, not all; method: immunoSEQ multiplex PCR. The V and J calls and clone size were taken over from that table, and D and trimming were inferred from the DNA. The sample includes approximately 30,000 clones, 90% to 95% of them seen just once. Germline CDR1 and CDR2: SGHNT and YYREEE (reference sequence). V shed 1 base and J shed 4 bases, with 11 bases lying between them. CDR3 length: 14 residues. The TCR sequence derives from a human donor with active COVID-19. The donor label of this sample is uncertain. V and J are TRBV5-4 and TRBJ1-1; unclear D gene. The source material was peripheral blood. As DNA, the CDR3 is TGTGCCAGCAGCTTGAGGGAGTGGAGCACTGAAGCTTTCTTT. Translation: CASSLREWSTEAFF.